The 2 T cell receptor beta chains below all came from one sample that was sequenced in a study of T cells after yellow fever vaccination. TCRdb independently ran MiXCR on the 5' RACE reads; one entry per CDR3 protein. The table records 150,000 to 200,000 distinct CDR3 sequences, 6.2% of them present only once. The material was CD4+ T cells sorted from PBMCs, obtained on the day of the first yellow fever vaccination. These receptors all come from a man in his late teens or twenties who received the YFV17D yellow fever vaccine.

This clonotype occurred many times. The rearrangement joins TRBV19 to TRBJ1-1; perhaps TRBD1 as D (5 bases). Deletions cut 5 bases from V and 1 base from J, with 14 bases between. The length of the CDR3 is 15 residues. CDR1 is LNHDA, CDR2 SQIVND, per germline (reference sequence). The CDR3 DNA reads as TGTGCCAGTAGTCGCAGGGACGGGGGGAACACTGAAGCTTTCTTT. The encoded protein is CASSRRDGGNTEAFF. The full variable domain, completed using reference TRBV19 and TRBJ1-1, is DGGITQSPKYLFRKEGQNVTLSCEQNLNHDAMYWYRQDPGQGLRLIYYSQIVNDFQKGDIAEGYSVSREKKESFPLTVTSAQKNPTAFYLCASSRRDGGNTEAFFGQGTRLTVV.

This clonotype was seen ten or more times. The chain recombines TRBV12-3 or TRBV12-4 with TRBJ2-4; D gene ambiguous. V was trimmed by 6 bases and J by 4 bases, leaving 13 bases between them. The CDR3 totals 14 residues. This chain's CDR3 is CASRPRAAKNIQYF. The CDR3 DNA is TGTGCCAGCAGACCCCGGGCGGCTAAAAACATTCAGTACTTC.